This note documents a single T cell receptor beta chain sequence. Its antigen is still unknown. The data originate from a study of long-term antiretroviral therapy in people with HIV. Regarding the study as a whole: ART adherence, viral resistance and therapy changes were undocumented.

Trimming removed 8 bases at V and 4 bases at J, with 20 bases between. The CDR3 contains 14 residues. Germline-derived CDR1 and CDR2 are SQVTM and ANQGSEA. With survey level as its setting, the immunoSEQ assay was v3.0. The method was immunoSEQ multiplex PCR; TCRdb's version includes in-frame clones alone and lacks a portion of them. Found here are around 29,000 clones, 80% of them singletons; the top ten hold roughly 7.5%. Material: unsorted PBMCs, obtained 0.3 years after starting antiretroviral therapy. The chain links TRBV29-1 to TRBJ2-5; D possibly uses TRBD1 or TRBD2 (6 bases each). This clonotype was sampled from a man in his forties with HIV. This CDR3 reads CSLWSSGGGETQYF. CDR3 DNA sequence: TGCAGCCTTTGGAGTAGCGGAGGGGGAGAGACCCAGTACTTC.